The rows below give T cell receptor beta chains drawn from one sample of a study of blood T cell repertoires in COVID-19. Libraries were prepared by immunoSEQ multiplex PCR; TCRdb keeps only in-frame clonotypes and omits some of them. The sample shows about 250,000 clones, about 70% of them seen only once. The sequenced sample consisted of peripheral blood. These receptors were obtained from a woman over 75 with acute or convalescent COVID-19. Each CDR3 is given with its conserved first and last residue. D genes are given only for firm matches. Clone size is given for some rows only: seen once, a few or many times, or a class if the clone is expanded.

V gene: TRBV19
D gene: -
clone size: -
J gene: TRBJ1-4
CDR3 protein: CASANGGREKLFF
CDR3 DNA: TGTGCCAGTGCGAATGGGGGGAGAGAAAAACTGTTTTTT

V gene: TRBV18
D gene: -
clone size: -
J gene: TRBJ2-1
CDR3 protein: CASSPYLQGEQFF
CDR3 DNA: TGTGCCAGCTCACCATATTTGCAGGGTGAGCAGTTCTTC

V gene: TRBV6-5
D gene: -
clone size: -
J gene: TRBJ2-7
CDR3 protein: CASSYSRSYEQYF
CDR3 DNA: TGTGCCAGCAGTTACTCGAGGTCCTACGAGCAGTACTTC

V gene: TRBV9
D gene: TRBD2
clone size: -
J gene: TRBJ2-2
CDR3 protein: CASSRGTSGSFTGELFF
CDR3 DNA: TGTGCCAGCAGCCGGGGAACTAGCGGGAGTTTCACCGGGGAGCTGTTTTTT

V gene: TRBV29-1
D gene: -
clone size: -
J gene: TRBJ1-2
CDR3 protein: CSYRTGRNYGYTF
CDR3 DNA: TGCAGCTATCGAACAGGGCGAAACTATGGCTACACCTTC

V gene: TRBV29-1
D gene: TRBD2
clone size: -
J gene: TRBJ2-5
CDR3 protein: CSVASLAGGTPKETQYF
CDR3 DNA: TGCAGCGTTGCTTCCCTAGCGGGAGGAACCCCCAAGGAGACCCAGTACTTC

V gene: TRBV6-2/TRBV6-3
D gene: TRBD2
clone size: -
J gene: TRBJ2-3
CDR3 protein: CASSYQTGSGGSHFTDTQYF
CDR3 DNA: TGTGCCAGCAGTTACCAAACTGGTAGCGGGGGGTCCCACTTCACAGATACGCAGTATTTT

V gene: TRBV5-1
D gene: TRBD1
clone size: -
J gene: TRBJ2-5
CDR3 protein: CASSLGQGAVETQYF
CDR3 DNA: TGCGCCAGCAGCTTGGGGCAGGGGGCGGTAGAGACCCAGTACTTC

V gene: TRBV5-4
D gene: TRBD2
clone size: -
J gene: TRBJ2-7
CDR3 protein: CASSSHGGGVQYF
CDR3 DNA: TGTGCCAGCAGCTCCCACGGCGGGGGAGTGCAGTACTTC

V gene: TRBV3-1/TRBV3-2
D gene: -
clone size: -
J gene: TRBJ1-1
CDR3 protein: CASGRQANTEAFF
CDR3 DNA: TGTGCCAGCGGACGACAGGCGAACACTGAAGCTTTCTTT

V gene: TRBV6-5
D gene: -
clone size: -
J gene: TRBJ2-2
CDR3 protein: CASSYFGGRAGELFF
CDR3 DNA: TGTGCCAGCAGTTATTTCGGGGGGCGCGCCGGGGAGCTGTTTTTT

V gene: TRBV13
D gene: TRBD1
clone size: -
J gene: TRBJ1-3
CDR3 protein: CASSLGTTGGRGGNTIYF
CDR3 DNA: TGTGCCAGCAGCTTAGGGACGACAGGGGGCCGGGGAGGAAACACCATATATTTT

V gene: TRBV5-1
D gene: -
clone size: -
J gene: TRBJ1-3
CDR3 protein: CASSLTGPHSGNTIYF
CDR3 DNA: TGCGCCAGCAGCTTGACAGGGCCCCACTCTGGAAACACCATATATTTT

V gene: TRBV6-5
D gene: TRBD1
clone size: -
J gene: TRBJ2-7
CDR3 protein: CASSLDRGHEQYF
CDR3 DNA: TGTGCCAGCAGCCTGGACAGGGGCCACGAGCAGTACTTC

V gene: TRBV30
D gene: TRBD1
clone size: -
J gene: TRBJ1-6
CDR3 protein: CAWRTGRNNSPLHF
CDR3 DNA: TGTGCCTGGCGGACAGGGAGAAACAATTCACCCCTCCACTTT

V gene: TRBV5-4
D gene: -
clone size: -
J gene: TRBJ2-7
CDR3 protein: CASSPGAGSYEQYF
CDR3 DNA: TGTGCCAGCAGCCCTGGTGCCGGCTCCTACGAGCAGTACTTC

V gene: TRBV5-4
D gene: TRBD2
clone size: -
J gene: TRBJ2-1
CDR3 protein: CASSLVLTSGSHEQFF
CDR3 DNA: TGTGCCAGCAGCTTGGTTCTTACTAGCGGGAGCCATGAGCAGTTCTTC

V gene: TRBV7-9
D gene: -
clone size: -
J gene: TRBJ2-5
CDR3 protein: CASSFSGAETQYF
CDR3 DNA: TGTGCCAGCAGCTTTTCGGGAGCAGAGACCCAGTACTTC

V gene: TRBV6-6
D gene: -
clone size: -
J gene: TRBJ2-5
CDR3 protein: CASRSTGKGQETQYF
CDR3 DNA: TGTGCCAGCAGGTCGACAGGTAAAGGACAAGAGACCCAGTACTTC

V gene: TRBV7-3
D gene: TRBD2
clone size: -
J gene: TRBJ2-3
CDR3 protein: CASSRGGLRTDTQYF
CDR3 DNA: TGTGCCAGCAGCCGGGGGGGCCTGCGCACAGATACGCAGTATTTT

V gene: TRBV5-4
D gene: -
clone size: -
J gene: TRBJ1-2
CDR3 protein: CASSLTFQGSGGYTF
CDR3 DNA: TGTGCCAGCAGCTTGACTTTTCAGGGGTCGGGTGGCTACACCTTC

V gene: TRBV4-3
D gene: TRBD1
clone size: -
J gene: TRBJ1-1
CDR3 protein: CASSTGVVTEAFF
CDR3 DNA: TGCGCCAGCAGTACAGGGGTGGTGACTGAAGCTTTCTTT

V gene: TRBV9
D gene: TRBD1
clone size: -
J gene: TRBJ1-3
CDR3 protein: CASSPQTGTGNTIYF
CDR3 DNA: TGTGCCAGCAGCCCACAGACAGGGACTGGAAACACCATATATTTT

V gene: TRBV5-1
D gene: -
clone size: -
J gene: TRBJ1-3
CDR3 protein: CASSLAGISYGNTIYF
CDR3 DNA: TGCGCCAGCAGCTTGGCCGGCATTAGCTATGGAAACACCATATATTTT

V gene: TRBV5-4
D gene: TRBD2
clone size: -
J gene: TRBJ2-2
CDR3 protein: CASSSRTSGSVTGELFF
CDR3 DNA: TGTGCCAGCAGCTCGAGAACTAGCGGGAGTGTTACCGGGGAGCTGTTTTTT

V gene: TRBV30
D gene: TRBD2
clone size: -
J gene: TRBJ2-1
CDR3 protein: CAWSVPATSRYNEQFF
CDR3 DNA: TGTGCCTGGAGTGTACCGGCGACTAGCAGGTACAATGAGCAGTTCTTC

V gene: TRBV30
D gene: -
clone size: -
J gene: TRBJ2-3
CDR3 protein: CAWSVLSADTQYF
CDR3 DNA: TGTGCCTGGAGTGTACTCTCGGCAGATACGCAGTATTTT

V gene: TRBV10-3
D gene: TRBD1
clone size: -
J gene: TRBJ2-1
CDR3 protein: CAITQTGVSSYNEQFF
CDR3 DNA: TGTGCCATCACCCAGACAGGGGTTTCCTCCTACAATGAGCAGTTCTTC

V gene: TRBV7-9
D gene: TRBD1
clone size: once
J gene: TRBJ2-6
CDR3 protein: CASSFAGTGVYSGANVLTF
CDR3 DNA: TGTGCCAGCAGCTTCGCCGGGACAGGGGTTTACTCTGGGGCCAACGTCCTGACTTTC

V gene: TRBV12-3/TRBV12-4
D gene: -
clone size: -
J gene: TRBJ2-3
CDR3 protein: CASSLSGDTQYF
CDR3 DNA: TGTGCCAGCAGTTTAAGCGGAGATACGCAGTATTTT

V gene: TRBV5-1
D gene: -
clone size: -
J gene: TRBJ2-3
CDR3 protein: CASSFRSGTGSDTQYF
CDR3 DNA: TGCGCCAGCAGCTTCCGTAGCGGCACCGGATCAGATACGCAGTATTTT

V gene: TRBV7-9
D gene: -
clone size: -
J gene: TRBJ2-1
CDR3 protein: CASSPPGLASSYNEQFF
CDR3 DNA: TGTGCCAGCAGCCCGCCTGGACTCGCCAGCTCCTACAATGAGCAGTTCTTC

V gene: TRBV7-9
D gene: -
clone size: -
J gene: TRBJ1-2
CDR3 protein: CASSRTVDGYTF
CDR3 DNA: TGTGCCAGCAGCCGGACAGTCGATGGCTACACCTTC

V gene: TRBV10-1
D gene: -
clone size: -
J gene: TRBJ2-7
CDR3 protein: CASSAAGPYEQYF
CDR3 DNA: TGCGCCAGCAGTGCGGCAGGGCCCTACGAGCAGTACTTC

V gene: TRBV5-1
D gene: TRBD1
clone size: once
J gene: TRBJ1-4
CDR3 protein: CASRQDRANEKLFF
CDR3 DNA: TGCGCCAGCAGACAGGACAGGGCTAATGAAAAACTGTTTTTT